The 23 T cell receptor beta chains below come from one sample, sequenced in a study of T cells in Graves' hyperthyroidism and ophthalmopathy. There were TCR beta CDR3 regions amplified from RNA transcripts. Using the HTBI primer set, a first-round RT-PCR was run on the TCR CDR3. Via MiXCR, TCRdb re-called the multiplex PCR reads, giving one row per CDR3 protein. The table includes about 520,000 distinct CDR3 sequences, approximately 24% detected once. The sequenced material came from blood. The receptors come from a woman in her twenties or thirties with Graves' ophthalmopathy.

Many counts were recorded for this clonotype. The chain joins TRBV30 to TRBJ1-2; 7 nucleotides agree with TRBD1. The germline V gene has CDR1 GTSNPN and CDR2 SVGIG (reference sequence). The CDR3 is 15 amino acids. After removal of 3 bases from V and 3 bases from J, the junction contained 10 bases not matched to a gene. The CDR3 DNA sequence: TGTGCCTGGAGGCTACAGGGGACTCAACACTATGGCTACACCTTC. It is translated as CAWRLQGTQHYGYTF.

The chain uses TRBV5-1 and TRBJ2-2; D tentatively fits TRBD1 or TRBD2 (5 bases each). The CDR3 extends over 17 amino acids. CDR1 is SGHRS and CDR2 is YFSETQ in the germline V gene. The V end was cut by 4 bases, the J end by 2 bases, with 18 bases between. This CDR3 is CASSLTPGRINTGELFF. DNA of the CDR3: TGCGCCAGCAGCCTAACACCGGGACGGATAAACACCGGGGAGCTGTTTTTT. Full variable domain (outside the CDR3, taken from reference TRBV5-1 and TRBJ2-2): KAGVTQTPRYLIKTRGQQVTLSCSPISGHRSVSWYQQTPGQGLQFLFEYFSETQRNKGNFPGRFSGRQFSNSRSEMNVSTLELGDSALYLCASSLTPGRINTGELFFGEGSRLTVL.

This clonotype has at least ten counts. The rearrangement joins TRBV7-2 to TRBJ2-2, with 9 bases aligning to TRBD2. Germline V lookup: CDR1 SGHTA, CDR2 FQGNSA. J lost 8 bases, V lost 5 bases, and 6 bases had no gene match. The CDR3 has 14 residues. The CDR3 coding sequence is TGTGCCAGCAGCCAAAGGACTAGCGTAGGGGAGCTGTTTTTT. Translation gives CASSQRTSVGELFF.

This clonotype has at least ten counts. The CDR3 sequence is CASSPGTEGPYYGYTF. For the CDR3, the DNA is TGTGCCAGCAGTCCCGGGACAGAGGGACCATACTATGGCTACACCTTC. The chain joins TRBV2 to TRBJ1-2; 7 nucleotides line up with TRBD1. After removal of 5 bases from V and 3 bases from J, the junction contained 12 bases not matched to a gene. Germline V gives CDR1 SNHLY, CDR2 FYNNEI. CDR3 length equals 16 residues.

This clonotype was detected ten times or more. The chain combines TRBV7-9 with TRBJ1-2; no firm D call. In germline, CDR1 is SEHNR, CDR2 FQNEAQ (reference sequence). CDR3 length equals 12 residues. Trimming left V 1 base short and J 4 bases short, with 4 bases between. The CDR3 loop reads CASSLEIYGYTF. Here the CDR3 DNA reads TGTGCCAGCAGCTTAGAGATCTATGGCTACACCTTC.

The J gene is TRBJ2-2, the V gene TRBV20-1; 8 nucleotides align to TRBD1. The germline CDR1 and CDR2 sequences are DFQATT and SNEGSKA (reference sequence). V trimming: 1 base; J trimming: 2 bases; junction bases outside the gene matches: 3. The CDR3 covers 15 residues. The DNA for the CDR3 is TGCAGTGCTAGAGGGGACAGGAAAAACACCGGGGAGCTGTTTTTT. Translating it yields CSARGDRKNTGELFF.

This clonotype appeared many times. The chain uses TRBV11-2 and TRBJ2-7; 14 nucleotides agree with TRBD2. V shed 7 bases and J 4 bases; nucleotides not matched to a gene: 15. This CDR3 spans 18 amino acids. Germline CDR1 SGHAT, CDR2 FQNNGV. The CDR3 sequence is CASTTYSRLAGGRYEQYF. The CDR3 bases are TGTGCCAGCACCACGTATAGTCGACTAGCGGGGGGGCGGTACGAGCAGTACTTC.

The chain uses TRBV6-5 and TRBJ2-5; D not certain. The CDR3 extends over 15 amino acids. V was pared by 2 bases and J by 0 bases, with 10 bases between. Germline V gives CDR1 MNHEY, CDR2 SVGAGI. The CDR3 loop reads CASSYHPRDQETQYF. The CDR3 DNA reads as TGTGCCAGCAGTTACCATCCGAGAGACCAAGAGACCCAGTACTTC.

Points on this clonotype: The junction and the germline gene differ at one end; a read error may be behind it. V and J are TRBV6-1 and TRBJ2-7; no reliable D call. CDR3 length: 15 residues. Germline V CDR1 and CDR2: MNHNS, SASEGT. CDR3 residues: CASSDYLVGSYDQYF. The CDR3 bases are TGTGCCAGCAGTGACTATCTCGTCGGGTCCTACGATCAGTACTTC.

J is TRBJ2-7 and V is TRBV25-1; unclear D gene. Per the germline V gene, CDR1 is MGHDK and CDR2 is SYGVNS. Trimming took 1 base from V and 2 from J, leaving 15 bases between them. This CDR3 is built from 16 residues. CDR3 nucleotides: TGTGCCAGCAGTGAATTCCCTGGGCGGCCTACCTACGAGCAGTACTTC. Amino acids: CASSEFPGRPTYEQYF.

At least ten counts were recorded for this clonotype. A much more abundant neighbour one base away suggests this may be a read error. This chain joins TRBV6-5 and TRBJ1-5; D call uncertain. The CDR3 covers 13 residues. CDR1 is MNHEY, CDR2 SVGAGI, per germline. V shed 0 bases and J shed 0 bases, with 0 bases lying between them. The CDR3 sequence is CASSYSSNQPQHF. In DNA, the CDR3 is TGTGCCAGCAGTTACTCTAGCAATCAGCCCCAGCATTTT.

In its sample, this clonotype was seen many times. This chain links TRBV20-1 with TRBJ1-3; 7 nucleotides align to TRBD1. The CDR3 is 14 residues long. The V gene's germline CDR1 is DFQATT and CDR2 SNEGSKA (reference sequence). J lost 3 bases, V lost 5 bases, and 7 bases had no gene match. The chain's CDR3 is CSARGGGNGNTIYF. CDR3 DNA: TGCAGTGCTCGAGGAGGGGGCAATGGAAACACCATATATTTT.

This clonotype appeared many times. V is TRBV12-3 or TRBV12-4 and J is TRBJ1-1, with 9 bases matching TRBD1. The CDR3 spans 17 residues. V lost 5 bases and J lost 3; bases outside the gene matches: 13. Written as DNA, the CDR3 is TGTGCCAGCAGTACCCCGGGACAGGGTTTTCGACACACTGAAGCTTTCTTT. Protein: CASSTPGQGFRHTEAFF.

This sequence joins TRBV11-2 and TRBJ2-7, with 7 bases matching TRBD1. The junction had 13 bases not matched to a gene; V was cut back by 7 bases and J by 4 bases. The germline V gene encodes CDR1 SGHAT and CDR2 FQNNGV. CDR3 length equals 15 residues. CDR3 nucleotide sequence: TGTGCCAGCACTCCGCGAGCAAGGGGGCAGTACGAGCAGTACTTC. Protein: CASTPRARGQYEQYF.

This clonotype was detected many times. The chain uses TRBV6-2 or TRBV6-3 and TRBJ1-1; the match to TRBD1 covers 10 bases. Germline V gives CDR1 MNHEY, CDR2 SVGEGT. Losses at the gene ends were 8 bases for V and 0 bases for J; bases not matched to a gene: 9. This CDR3 contains 16 residues. Here the CDR3 reads CASRGTGAGMNTEAFF. CDR3 coding DNA: TGTGCCAGCCGCGGGACAGGGGCCGGGATGAACACTGAAGCTTTCTTT.

This clonotype occurred a few times. J is TRBJ1-5 and V is TRBV12-3 or TRBV12-4; unclear D gene. This CDR3 is 15 amino acids long. Trimming removed 7 bases from V and 6 bases from J, with 19 bases in between. The CDR3 DNA follows: TGTGCCAGCACCCTAGGGAATTTCGCGGGTCAGCCCCAGCATTTT. Amino acid sequence: CASTLGNFAGQPQHF.

Many counts were recorded for this clonotype. The chain links TRBV20-1 to TRBJ1-5; D unresolved. CDR1 and CDR2 from the germline V gene are DFQATT and SNEGSKA (reference sequence). V was clipped by 7 bases and J by 2 bases, with 18 bases between them. The CDR3 length is 15 residues. This chain's CDR3 is CSVQDPGSGNQPQHF. CDR3 DNA: TGCAGTGTTCAGGACCCGGGAAGCGGCAATCAGCCCCAGCATTTT.

Regarding this clonotype: At one boundary the junction diverges from the germline segment, which might be a read error. The chain carries TRBV5-6 and TRBJ1-2; TRBD1 might be the D (6 bases). Germline loops: CDR1 SGHDT, CDR2 YYEEEE. The CDR3 is 15 amino acids. CDR3 sequence reads: CASSAYTGFDDGYSF. The CDR3 DNA is TGTGCCAGCAGCGCGTACACAGGGTTCGACGATGGCTACAGCTTC.

The chain links TRBV7-2 to TRBJ1-1, with unresolved D. There are 12 residues in the CDR3. From germline, CDR1 is SGHTA and CDR2 FQGNSA. V lost 5 bases and J lost 3, with 7 bases in between. For the CDR3, the DNA is TGTGCCAGCAGCCCCTTTCACACTGAAGCTTTCTTT. Protein sequence: CASSPFHTEAFF. Looking up the rest from reference TRBV7-2 and TRBJ1-1 gives the full variable domain: GAGVSQSPSNKVTEKGKDVELRCDPISGHTALYWYRQSLGQGLEFLIYFQGNSAPDKSGLPSDRFSAERTGGSVSTLTIQRTQQEDSAVYLCASSPFHTEAFFGQGTRLTVV.

The gene calls are TRBV28 and TRBJ2-5; 7 nucleotides line up with TRBD2. CDR3 length: 17 residues. The germline V gene encodes CDR1 MDHEN and CDR2 SYDVKM. V shed 2 bases, J shed 4 bases, and the junction held 13 bases outside the gene matches. CDR3 sequence reads: CASSLERLGTTGETQYF. The CDR3 DNA reads TGTGCCAGCAGTTTAGAGAGGTTGGGGACTACAGGAGAGACCCAGTACTTC.

This clonotype appeared many times. The chain combines TRBV12-3 or TRBV12-4 with TRBJ1-1; D remains unclear. V shed 8 bases and J shed 0 bases, with 10 bases lying between them. This CDR3 contains 13 residues. The CDR3 coding sequence is TGTGCCAGCGGCCCTATCTTGAACACTGAAGCTTTCTTT. Amino acids: CASGPILNTEAFF.

This clonotype was seen at least ten times. This chain connects TRBV27 to TRBJ2-5, with 10 bases matching TRBD1. CDR3 length equals 15 residues. Germline V gene data show CDR1 as MNHEY and CDR2 as SMNVEV (reference sequence). J was trimmed by 3 bases and V by 5 bases; bases with no gene match: 6. The CDR3: CASSATGGAEETQYF. The CDR3 DNA is TGTGCCAGCAGTGCGACAGGGGGCGCGGAAGAGACCCAGTACTTC.

This clonotype was counted at least ten times. The V and J genes are TRBV6-5 and TRBJ1-2; a weak D match, TRBD1 (5 bases). Germline assignment: CDR1 MNHEY and CDR2 SVGAGI. The CDR3 loop spans 17 amino acids. Trimming stripped 2 bases from V and 0 bases from J, with 16 bases between. Here the CDR3 reads CASSYGDLTSPNYGYTF. The CDR3 DNA reads as TGTGCCAGCAGTTACGGGGACTTGACAAGTCCTAACTATGGCTACACCTTC.